The 19 T cell receptor beta chains below come from one sample, sequenced in a study of cytomegalovirus exposure and HLA in healthy donors. Primers for the PCR totalled 60 Vbeta and 13 Jbeta. TCRdb's table, derived via immunoSEQ multiplex PCR, lists solely in-frame clones and lacks some. The table shows about 190,000 clones, with around 90% occurring only once. Sequencing used PBMCs. These receptors all stem from a boy between 2 and 10 years old in good health and CMV-seronegative.

The chain uses TRBV7-2 and TRBJ2-1, with 9 bases aligning to TRBD1. Germline V gene data show CDR1 as SGHTA and CDR2 as FQGNSA. The CDR3 extends over 15 amino acids. The V and J ends lost 7 bases and 7 bases, in that order; junction bases with no gene match: 11. The CDR3 DNA sequence: TGTGCCAGCATTAGGGGGGACAGGGCTAGTAATGAGCAGTTCTTC. It translates to CASIRGDRASNEQFF.

This clone was seen just once. CDR3 bases: TGTGCCAGCAGTGCAGACAGGGGGCGGTACGAGCAGTACTTC. It specifies CASSADRGRYEQYF. The rearrangement joins TRBV6-1 to TRBJ2-7; 10 nucleotides match TRBD1. With 4 bases clipped from V and 4 bases from J, the junction kept 4 bases outside the gene matches. The CDR3 has 14 residues. From germline, CDR1 is MNHNS and CDR2 SASEGT.

This chain joins TRBV6-5 and TRBJ1-4; the D gene is possibly TRBD1 (6 bases). Germline CDR1 reads MNHEY; CDR2 reads SVGAGI. Deletions cut 5 bases from V and 15 bases from J, with 19 bases between. CDR3 length: 13 residues. Here the CDR3 reads CASSEEQGSGVFF. DNA of the CDR3: TGTGCCAGCAGTGAAGAACAGGGATCCGGGGTGTTTTTT.

This clone turned up a few times. V is TRBV9 and J is TRBJ2-6, with 10 bases matching TRBD1. V shed 0 bases, J shed 0 bases, and the junction held 0 bases outside the gene matches. The CDR3 is 17 residues long. CDR1 and CDR2 from the germline V gene are SGDLS and YYNGEE. The CDR3 nucleotides are TGTGCCAGCAGCGTAGGGACAGGGGGCTCTGGGGCCAACGTCCTGACTTTC. It yields the protein CASSVGTGGSGANVLTF.

This clone has a handful of counts. The chain recombines TRBV27 with TRBJ2-6, with D maybe TRBD1 (6 bases). Trimming left V 3 bases short and J 2 bases short, with 8 bases between. Germline CDR1 MNHEY, CDR2 SMNVEV (reference sequence). There are 15 residues in the CDR3. CDR3 sequence reads: CASSFQGTGANVLTF. The DNA for the CDR3 is TGTGCCAGCAGTTTCCAGGGGACTGGGGCCAACGTCCTGACTTTC.

J is TRBJ1-2 and V is TRBV28, with D perhaps TRBD1 (5 bases). Trimming pared 5 bases from V and 8 bases from J, leaving 18 bases between. Per the germline V gene, CDR1 is MDHEN and CDR2 is SYDVKM. The CDR3 has 14 amino acids. The CDR3 region is CASSPPGPGLGYTF. DNA for the CDR3: TGTGCCAGCAGTCCCCCAGGGCCCGGCTTGGGCTACACCTTC.

The V gene is TRBV6-1, the J gene TRBJ2-7; TRBD1 matches 8 bases. Germline lookup yields CDR1 MNHNS and CDR2 SASEGT. The CDR3 covers 15 residues. The trim removed 6 bases at V and 4 bases at J, leaving 11 bases unmatched. The CDR3 nucleotides read TGTGCCAGCAGCACCGGGTCAGGGGGCCCTTACGAGCAGTACTTC. It translates to CASSTGSGGPYEQYF.

The chain employs TRBV7-9 and TRBJ2-5, with D possibly TRBD2 on 5 matching bases. Germline lookup yields CDR1 SEHNR and CDR2 FQNEAQ (reference sequence). The CDR3 runs 15 residues. The V and J ends lost 4 bases and 2 bases respectively, with 14 bases between them. Written as DNA, the CDR3 is TGTGCCAGCAGCTCCCCCGGGATATCACAAGAGACCCAGTACTTC. Its protein is CASSSPGISQETQYF. Filled out from reference TRBV7-9 and TRBJ2-5, the complete variable domain reads DTGVSQNPRHKITKRGQNVTFRCDPISEHNRLYWYRQTLGQGPEFLTYFQNEAQLEKSRLLSDRFSAERPKGSFSTLEIQRTEQGDSAMYLCASSSPGISQETQYFGPGTRLLVL.

The chain has TRBV27 and TRBJ2-1, with TRBD2 matching over 13 bases. V gave up 5 bases and J gave up 9 bases; unmatched junction bases: 10. CDR1 is MNHEY and CDR2 is SMNVEV in the germline V gene (reference sequence). The CDR3 extends over 16 amino acids. The CDR3 nucleotides read TGTGCCAGCAGTCCGCCCACTAGCGGGAGGGCCGGTGAGCAGTTCTTC. Protein sequence: CASSPPTSGRAGEQFF.

This rearrangement joins TRBV27 to TRBJ2-1, with 10 positions matching TRBD1. The V and J ends lost 6 bases and 2 bases, in that order; junction bases with no gene match: 4. Germline CDR1 is MNHEY and CDR2 is SMNVEV (reference sequence). CDR3 size: 15 residues. The CDR3 DNA follows: TGTGCCAGCAGCCCGGGGACAGGGGCCTACAATGAGCAGTTCTTC. Amino acid sequence: CASSPGTGAYNEQFF.

The chain carries TRBV5-1 and TRBJ1-1; no reliable D call. Trimming left V 0 bases short and J 0 bases short, with 6 bases between. CDR1 and CDR2 from the germline V gene are SGHRS and YFSETQ. The CDR3 has 14 amino acids. The CDR3 bases are TGCGCCAGCAGCTTGGGATACTTGAACACTGAAGCTTTCTTT. It encodes CASSLGYLNTEAFF.

The rearrangement links TRBV6-5 to TRBJ1-2, with D tentatively TRBD1 (5 bases). The V end lost 2 bases, the J end lost 8 bases, and 21 bases lay between the germline ends. The germline V gene encodes CDR1 MNHEY and CDR2 SVGAGI. This CDR3 has 16 amino acids. CDR3 DNA: TGTGCCAGCAGTTACATCTCTCGGACATCCGGGGGAGGCTACACCTTC. This gives the protein CASSYISRTSGGGYTF.

This chain joins TRBV7-9 and TRBJ2-5, with TRBD1 matching over 7 bases. Unmatched junction bases numbered 23, after V lost 5 bases and J lost 5 bases. The CDR3 has 19 residues. CDR1 is SEHNR, CDR2 FQNEAQ, per germline (reference sequence). CDR3 sequence: CASSQQTTGLGGVGETQYF. DNA of the CDR3: TGTGCCAGCAGCCAACAAACGACCGGATTAGGGGGCGTTGGGGAGACCCAGTACTTC. Supplemented by reference TRBV7-9 and TRBJ2-5, the full variable domain reads DTGVSQNPRHKITKRGQNVTFRCDPISEHNRLYWYRQTLGQGPEFLTYFQNEAQLEKSRLLSDRFSAERPKGSFSTLEIQRTEQGDSAMYLCASSQQTTGLGGVGETQYFGPGTRLLVL.

J is TRBJ1-4 and V is TRBV27; a weak D match, TRBD1 (5 bases). Germline CDR1 and CDR2: MNHEY and SMNVEV (reference sequence). The V and J ends lost 8 bases and 0 bases respectively, with 16 bases between them. The CDR3 has 16 amino acids. The CDR3 is CASGRQFESTNEKLFF. The CDR3 nucleotides are TGTGCCAGCGGAAGACAGTTCGAATCAACTAATGAAAAACTGTTTTTT.

The gene calls are TRBV7-7 and TRBJ2-1; 7 nucleotides agree with TRBD1. With V trimmed by 1 base and J by 2 bases, 2 bases remained unmatched. This CDR3 comprises 15 residues. Germline lookup yields CDR1 SSHAT and CDR2 FNYEAQ (reference sequence). The CDR3 protein is CASSLDRGPYNEQFF. The CDR3 DNA sequence: TGTGCCAGCAGCTTAGACAGGGGACCCTACAATGAGCAGTTCTTC.

This clone was observed a single time. This chain joins TRBV5-1 and TRBJ2-1; a possible D gene is TRBD2 (5 bases). The CDR3 is 15 residues long. Germline V gene sequence: CDR1 SGHRS, CDR2 YFSETQ. V lost 4 bases, J lost 6 bases, and 17 bases lay in between. CDR3 sequence reads: CASSPLVMGSNEQFF. CDR3 DNA sequence: TGCGCCAGCAGCCCCCTAGTAATGGGGAGCAATGAGCAGTTCTTC.

The chain employs TRBV29-1 and TRBJ1-1, with a weak D call TRBD1 (5 bases). Germline assignment: CDR1 SQVTM and CDR2 ANQGSEA. The CDR3 is made up of 14 amino acids. V was trimmed by 2 bases and J by 5 bases, leaving 15 bases between them. CDR3 loop: CSVEREDIRTEAFF. Written as DNA, the CDR3 is TGCAGCGTTGAAAGGGAGGACATCAGGACTGAAGCTTTCTTT.

This chain connects TRBV7-9 to TRBJ1-4; the D gene is possibly TRBD1 (5 bases). V was cut by 0 bases and J by 8 bases, with 13 bases left in between. Germline CDR1 is SEHNR and CDR2 is FQNEAQ (reference sequence). The CDR3 totals 15 residues. CDR3 nucleotide sequence: TGTGCCAGCAGCTTAGCGCCACCAGGGATAGAAAAACTGTTTTTT. Translating gives CASSLAPPGIEKLFF.

This chain connects TRBV27 to TRBJ1-6; a possible D gene is TRBD1 (6 bases). The germline V and J ends were trimmed by 4 bases and 14 bases, with 15 bases remaining between them. Germline V lookup: CDR1 MNHEY, CDR2 SMNVEV (reference sequence). The CDR3 spans 13 residues. The CDR3 DNA is TGTGCCAGCAGTTCCCACTTGACAGGAACCCTCCACTTT. Translated, it gives CASSSHLTGTLHF.